This record looks at one TCR beta chain sequence and its context. Its antigen target is currently unknown. It has no much larger one-base neighbor in the sample; base qualities were not kept. The source of the sample is a study of blood T cell repertoires in COVID-19 (dated by TCRdb to the early 2020s). Study-level background: Samples covering the acute and convalescent phases of COVID-19 were provided by collaborators in the United States, Italy and Spain. The material from the prospective study consisted of cDNA or gDNA derived from T cells, B-cell-depleted T cells, or PBMCs. Where HLA class I and class II types were available, the types were taken from metadata supplied by the sample provider, not from assay-based typing. Deeply sampled blood TCRbeta repertoires from subjects exposed to, actively infected with, or recovered from COVID-19 were included in the dataset. Nearly every sample came with metadata listing a de-identified subject ID, COVID-19 status, age in years and sex. The samples were drawn from the first 160 participants of the ongoing ImmuneRACE study and from over a thousand subjects provided by 6 global collaborators. A freely available public database, intended as a resource for researchers studying the immune response to SARS-CoV-2, is where the repertoires were released.

TCRbeta CDR3 regions were amplified from genomic DNA by means of the immunoSEQ Assay, a bias-controlled multiplex PCR. In the paper's pipeline: Within the assay, amplification of reference gene primers was used to estimate how many nucleated cells each sample contained. To quantify the absolute abundance of each unique TCRbeta CDR3 rearrangement, sequence reads were collapsed and filtered. For each sample, productive Simpson clonality was calculated by taking the square root of Simpson's diversity index across productive rearrangements. The clones in this table, taken by TCRdb from immuneACCESS, are in-frame only. Not every clone is retained; where verified, under half of the shortfall comes from an unresolved V gene, and the cause of the rest is unknown. V and J calls and clone size are as listed in that table; D and trimming were resolved from the DNA. This sample gives roughly 100,000 clones in total; approximately 77% of them show up just once. About 10% of the sample goes to the ten largest clones.

Via the germline V gene, CDR1 is MNHEY and CDR2 SVGAGI. Compared with germline, V lacks 6 bases and J lacks 3 bases; bases without a gene match: 10. The CDR3, from cysteine to phenylalanine, totals 15 residues. The read is trimmed to its CDR3 DNA, 45 bases read in frame from base 1. Each collaborating institution followed its own protocols to collect whole blood in K2EDTA tubes. For TCRbeta analysis, collaborators shipped samples in one of three forms: frozen whole blood, isolated PBMCs, or DNA extracted from either of those sample types. Study-wide conclusions, independent of this receptor: How much clinical and demographic metadata was included differed by source and by participant, and the metadata was provided uncurated.

This receptor was obtained from a woman older than 75 with acute or convalescent COVID-19. The sequenced sample consisted of peripheral blood. This receptor chain uses TRBV6-5 and TRBJ1-1; TRBD1 aligns with 7 central bases. The CDR3 region has the sequence CASRQRTGGDTEAFF. Read as DNA, the sequence is TGTGCCAGCAGGCAAAGGACAGGAGGGGACACTGAAGCTTTCTTT.